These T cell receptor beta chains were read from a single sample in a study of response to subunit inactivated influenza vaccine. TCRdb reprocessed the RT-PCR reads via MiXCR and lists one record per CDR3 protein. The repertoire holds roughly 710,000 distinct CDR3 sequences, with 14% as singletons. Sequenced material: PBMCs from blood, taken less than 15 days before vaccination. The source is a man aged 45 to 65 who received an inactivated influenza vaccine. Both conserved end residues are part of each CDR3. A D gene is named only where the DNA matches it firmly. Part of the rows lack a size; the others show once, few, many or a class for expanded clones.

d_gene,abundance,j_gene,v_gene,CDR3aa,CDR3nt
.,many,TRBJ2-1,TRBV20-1,CSARDRDRYNEQFF,TGCAGTGCTAGAGATCGGGACCGTTACAATGAGCAGTTCTTC
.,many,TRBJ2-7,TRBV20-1,CSARDSDSYEQYF,TGCAGTGCTAGAGACAGCGACTCCTACGAGCAGTACTTC
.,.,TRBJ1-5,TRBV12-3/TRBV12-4,CASSSGRVSEPQHF,TGTGCCAGCAGTTCCGGCAGGGTGAGCGAGCCCCAGCATTTT
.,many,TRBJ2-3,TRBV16,CASSHSGGTDTQYF,TGTGCCAGCAGCCATTCAGGGGGCACAGATACGCAGTATTTT
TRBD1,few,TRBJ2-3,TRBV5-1,CASSLAGQGTDTQYF,TGCGCCAGCAGCTTGGCCGGACAGGGCACAGATACGCAGTATTTT
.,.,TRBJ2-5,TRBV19,CASSRRVLETQYF,TGTGCCAGTAGTCGCAGGGTACTGGAGACCCAGTACTTC
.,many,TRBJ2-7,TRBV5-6,CASSLLFRDYEQYF,TGTGCCAGCAGCTTGCTCTTCCGGGATTACGAGCAGTACTTC
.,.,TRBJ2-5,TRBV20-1,CSATSKQAYQETQYF,TGCAGTGCTACATCTAAACAGGCGTACCAAGAGACCCAGTACTTC
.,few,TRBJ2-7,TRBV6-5,CASSYSIGYEQYF,TGTGCCAGCAGTTACTCGATCGGCTACGAGCAGTACTTC
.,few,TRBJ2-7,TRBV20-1,CSARDGGVTSYEQYF,TGCAGTGCTAGAGATGGAGGAGTTACCTCCTACGAGCAGTACTTC
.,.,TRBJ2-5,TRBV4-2,CASSQVLDETQYF,TGTGCCAGCAGCCAAGTACTAGACGAGACCCAGTACTTC
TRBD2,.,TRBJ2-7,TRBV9,CASSPGLATYEQYF,TGTGCCAGCAGCCCTGGACTAGCAACCTACGAGCAGTACTTC
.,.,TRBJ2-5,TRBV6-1,CASSLNGWGETQYF,TGTGCCAGCAGCCTAAACGGTTGGGGAGAGACCCAGTACTTC
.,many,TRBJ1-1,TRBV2,CASSDRLVNTEAFF,TGTGCCAGCAGTGACAGGTTGGTGAACACTGAAGCTTTCTTT
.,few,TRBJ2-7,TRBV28,CATMGEANEQYF,TGTGCCACAATGGGGGAGGCAAACGAGCAGTACTTC
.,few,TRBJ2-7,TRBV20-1,CSASSAASYEQYF,TGCAGTGCTAGTTCTGCGGCCTCCTACGAGCAGTACTTC
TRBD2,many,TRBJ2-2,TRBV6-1,CASSDGGRGTGELFF,TGTGCCAGCAGCGATGGGGGGAGGGGCACCGGGGAGCTGTTTTTT
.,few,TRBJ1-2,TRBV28,CASSSSGPAAGYTF,TGTGCCAGCAGTTCTTCAGGACCCGCCGCGGGCTACACCTTC
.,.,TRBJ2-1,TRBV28,CASSGHIADSYNEQFF,TGTGCCAGCAGCGGCCATATAGCGGACTCCTACAATGAGCAGTTCTTC
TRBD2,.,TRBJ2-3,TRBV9,CASSVELAGEGDTQYF,TGTGCCAGCAGCGTAGAACTAGCGGGAGAGGGAGATACGCAGTATTTT
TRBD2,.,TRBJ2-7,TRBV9,CASSVGGVSGAYEQYF,TGTGCCAGCAGCGTAGGTGGGGTGAGCGGGGCCTACGAGCAGTACTTC
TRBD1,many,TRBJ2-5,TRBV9,CASSAGQVQETQYF,TGTGCCAGCAGCGCCGGACAGGTCCAAGAGACCCAGTACTTC
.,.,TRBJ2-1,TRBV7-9,CASTGNPGDSGNEQFF,TGTGCCAGCACCGGCAACCCCGGGGATTCTGGAAATGAGCAGTTCTTC
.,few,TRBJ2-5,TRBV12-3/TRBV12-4,CASSFLAVETQYF,TGTGCCAGCAGTTTTCTGGCGGTTGAGACCCAGTACTTC
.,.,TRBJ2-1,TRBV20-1,CSAQGGGARSYNEQFF,TGCAGTGCCCAGGGAGGGGGCGCGCGCTCCTACAATGAGCAGTTCTTC
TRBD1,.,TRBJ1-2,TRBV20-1,CSAIETGTNYGYTF,TGCAGTGCTATAGAGACAGGGACGAACTATGGCTACACCTTC
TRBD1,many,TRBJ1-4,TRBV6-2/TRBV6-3,CASNDRGDEKLFF,TGTGCCAGCAACGACAGGGGAGATGAAAAACTGTTTTTT
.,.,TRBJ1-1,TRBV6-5,CASSYSTGRSTEAFF,TGTGCCAGCAGTTACTCGACGGGGAGGAGCACTGAAGCTTTCTTT
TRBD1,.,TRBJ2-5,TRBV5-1,CASSFFGTGRETQYF,TGCGCCAGCAGCTTCTTCGGGACAGGGAGAGAGACCCAGTACTTC
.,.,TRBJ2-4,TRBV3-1,CASSQDWGGLPNKNIQYF,TGTGCCAGCAGCCAAGACTGGGGGGGCCTTCCCAACAAAAACATTCAGTACTTC
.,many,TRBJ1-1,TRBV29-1,CSGGVHTEAFF,TGCAGTGGCGGCGTCCACACTGAAGCTTTCTTT
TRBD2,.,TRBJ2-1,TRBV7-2,CASSFDLGGPNEQFF,TGTGCCAGCAGCTTTGATTTGGGAGGGCCCAATGAGCAGTTCTTC
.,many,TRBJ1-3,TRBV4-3,CASSQGGQPGSGNTIYF,TGCGCCAGCAGCCAAGGGGGACAACCCGGCTCTGGAAACACCATATATTTT
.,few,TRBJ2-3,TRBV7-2,CASSYPRSSSTDTQYF,TGTGCCAGCAGCTACCCTAGGTCCTCTAGCACAGATACGCAGTATTTT
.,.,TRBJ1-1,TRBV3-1,CASSPDRTEAFF,TGTGCCAGCAGCCCCGACAGGACAGAAGCTTTCTTT
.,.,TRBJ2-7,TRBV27,CASSLSGGGGYEQYF,TGTGCCAGCAGTTTATCGGGGGGCGGGGGCTACGAGCAGTACTTC
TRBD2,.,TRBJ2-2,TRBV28,CASISGRAPTGELFF,TGTGCCAGCATTAGCGGGAGGGCCCCCACCGGGGAGCTGTTTTTT
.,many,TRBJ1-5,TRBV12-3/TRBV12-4,CASSLQGGNQPQHF,TGTGCCAGCAGCTTACAGGGAGGCAATCAGCCCCAGCATTTT
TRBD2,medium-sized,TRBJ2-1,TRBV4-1,CASSQGLQLTGGLRDEQFF,TGCGCCAGCAGCCAAGGCCTCCAGTTGACGGGGGGACTTCGGGATGAGCAGTTCTTC
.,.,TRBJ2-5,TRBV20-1,CSARGDVTKRETQYF,TGCAGTGCTAGAGGGGACGTCACAAAACGGGAGACCCAGTACTTC
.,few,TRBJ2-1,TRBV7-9,CALQEQFF,TGTGCCTTGCAGGAGCAGTTCTTC
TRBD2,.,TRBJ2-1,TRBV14,CASSQDLVRGGVYNEQFF,TGTGCCAGCAGCCAAGATCTTGTTCGCGGGGGAGTATACAATGAGCAGTTCTTC
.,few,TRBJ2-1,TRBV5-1,CASSLTGGRPFF,TGCGCCAGCAGCTTAACGGGCGGACGCCCTTTCTTC
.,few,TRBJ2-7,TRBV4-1,CASSQWWGYEQYF,TGCGCCAGCAGCCAATGGTGGGGCTACGAGCAGTACTTC
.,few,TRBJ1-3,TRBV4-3,CASSQVGVQTIYF,TGCGCCAGCAGCCAAGTGGGCGTACAGACCATATATTTT
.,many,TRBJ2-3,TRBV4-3,CASSQVGRDTQYF,TGCGCCAGCAGCCAAGTAGGGAGAGATACGCAGTATTTT
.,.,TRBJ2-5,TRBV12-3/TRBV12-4,CASSSQGFEDQETQYF,TGTGCCAGCAGTTCCCAGGGATTTGAGGACCAAGAGACCCAGTACTTC
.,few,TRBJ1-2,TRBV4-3,CASSQDLANYGYTF,TGCGCCAGCAGCCAAGATTTGGCTAACTATGGCTACACCTTC
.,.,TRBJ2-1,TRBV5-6,CASSLVQYEQFF,TGTGCCAGCAGCTTGGTACAGTATGAGCAGTTCTTC
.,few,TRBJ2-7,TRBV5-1,CASSLTGDTTYEQYF,TGCGCCAGCAGTCTGACCGGGGACACCACCTACGAGCAGTACTTC
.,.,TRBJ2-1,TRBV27,CASSLGYDSSYNEQFF,TGTGCCAGCAGTTTAGGTTACGACAGCTCCTACAATGAGCAGTTCTTC
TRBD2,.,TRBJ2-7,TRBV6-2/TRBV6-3,CASSNGLAVSYEQYF,TGTGCCAGCAGCAACGGACTAGCGGTCTCCTACGAGCAGTACTTC
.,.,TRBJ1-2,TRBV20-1,CSASSGRYGYTF,TGCAGTGCTAGTTCAGGGCGGTATGGCTACACCTTC